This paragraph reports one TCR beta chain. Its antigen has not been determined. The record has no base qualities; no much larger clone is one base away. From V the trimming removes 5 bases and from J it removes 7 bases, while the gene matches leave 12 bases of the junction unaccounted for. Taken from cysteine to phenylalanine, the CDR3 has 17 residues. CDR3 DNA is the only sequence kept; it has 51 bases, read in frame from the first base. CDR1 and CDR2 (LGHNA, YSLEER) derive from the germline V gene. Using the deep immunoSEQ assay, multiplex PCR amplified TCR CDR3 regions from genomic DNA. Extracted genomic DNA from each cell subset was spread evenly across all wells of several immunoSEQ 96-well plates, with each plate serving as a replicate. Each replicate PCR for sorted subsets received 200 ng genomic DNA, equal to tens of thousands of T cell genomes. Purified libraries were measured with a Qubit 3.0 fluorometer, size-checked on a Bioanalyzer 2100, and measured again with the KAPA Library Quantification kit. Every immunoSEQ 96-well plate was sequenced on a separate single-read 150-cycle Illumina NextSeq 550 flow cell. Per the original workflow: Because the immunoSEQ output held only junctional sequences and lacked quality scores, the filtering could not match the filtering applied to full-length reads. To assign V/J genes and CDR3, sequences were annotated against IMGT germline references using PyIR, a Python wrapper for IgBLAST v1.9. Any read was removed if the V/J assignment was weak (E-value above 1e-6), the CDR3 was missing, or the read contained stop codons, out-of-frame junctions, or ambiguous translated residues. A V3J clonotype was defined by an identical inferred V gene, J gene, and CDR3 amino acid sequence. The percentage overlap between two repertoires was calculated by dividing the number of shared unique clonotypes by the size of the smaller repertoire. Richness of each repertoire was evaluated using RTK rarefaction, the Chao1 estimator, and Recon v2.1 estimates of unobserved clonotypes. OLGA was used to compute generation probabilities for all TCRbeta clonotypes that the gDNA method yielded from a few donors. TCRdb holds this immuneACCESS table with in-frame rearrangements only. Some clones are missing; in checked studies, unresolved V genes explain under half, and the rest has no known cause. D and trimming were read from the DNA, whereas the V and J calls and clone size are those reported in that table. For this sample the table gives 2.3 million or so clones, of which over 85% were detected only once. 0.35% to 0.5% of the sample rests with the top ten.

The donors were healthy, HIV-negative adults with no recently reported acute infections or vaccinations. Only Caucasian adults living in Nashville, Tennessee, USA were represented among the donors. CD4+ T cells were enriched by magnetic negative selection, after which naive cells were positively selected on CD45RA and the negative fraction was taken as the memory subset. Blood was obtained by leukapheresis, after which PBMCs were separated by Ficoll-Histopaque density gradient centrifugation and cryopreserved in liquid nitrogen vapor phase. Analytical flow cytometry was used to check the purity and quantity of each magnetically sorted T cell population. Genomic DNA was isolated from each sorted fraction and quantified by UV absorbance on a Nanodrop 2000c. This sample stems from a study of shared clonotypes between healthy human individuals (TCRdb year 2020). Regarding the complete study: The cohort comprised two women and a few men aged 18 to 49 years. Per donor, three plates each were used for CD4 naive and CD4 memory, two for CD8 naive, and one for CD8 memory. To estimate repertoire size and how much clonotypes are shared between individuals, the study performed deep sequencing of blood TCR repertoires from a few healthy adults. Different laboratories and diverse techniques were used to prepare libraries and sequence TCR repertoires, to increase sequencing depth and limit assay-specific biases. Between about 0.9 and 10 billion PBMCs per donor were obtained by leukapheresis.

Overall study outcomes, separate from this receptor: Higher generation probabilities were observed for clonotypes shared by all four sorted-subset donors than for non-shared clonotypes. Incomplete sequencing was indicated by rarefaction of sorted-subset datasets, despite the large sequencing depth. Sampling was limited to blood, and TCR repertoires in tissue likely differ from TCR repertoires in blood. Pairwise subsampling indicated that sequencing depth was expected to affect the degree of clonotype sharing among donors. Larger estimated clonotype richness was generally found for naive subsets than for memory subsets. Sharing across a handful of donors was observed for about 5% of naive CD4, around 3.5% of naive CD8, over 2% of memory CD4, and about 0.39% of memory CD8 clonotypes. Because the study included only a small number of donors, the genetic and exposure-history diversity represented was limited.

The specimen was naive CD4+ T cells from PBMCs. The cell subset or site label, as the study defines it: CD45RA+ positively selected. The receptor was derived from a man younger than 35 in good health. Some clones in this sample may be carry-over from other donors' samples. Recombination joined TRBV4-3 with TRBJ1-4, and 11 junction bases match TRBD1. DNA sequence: TGCGCCAGCAGCTCGCACCCCCGGGACAGGGGGGTTGAAAAACTGTTTTTT. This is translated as CASSSHPRDRGVEKLFF.